Listed here are 5 T cell receptor beta chains from one sample, sequenced in a study of STAT5B mutations in CD4+ large granular lymphocyte leukemia. Method: immunoSEQ multiplex PCR; TCRdb's copy keeps in-frame clones and lacks some. Among approximately 36,000 clones listed, about 80% were seen once. Specimen: CD4+ T cells from blood buffy coats. These receptors all stem from a human donor in good health.

This clone was picked up one time. V is TRBV2 and J is TRBJ2-7, with TRBD1 identical over 7 bases. Germline values: CDR1 SNHLY, CDR2 FYNNEI. The CDR3 spans 15 residues. With 7 bases clipped from V and 1 base from J, the junction kept 10 bases outside the gene matches. The CDR3: CASKVYGQVSYEQYF. The CDR3 DNA is TGTGCCAGCAAGGTGTATGGACAGGTGTCCTACGAGCAGTACTTC.

The CDR3 is CASSPQGALDEQFF. CDR3 DNA sequence: TGTGCCAGCAGTCCCCAGGGGGCTCTCGATGAGCAGTTCTTC. The chain recombines TRBV6-5 with TRBJ2-1, with 8 bases aligning to TRBD1. The CDR3 consists of 14 residues. V lost 5 bases and J lost 8; bases outside the gene matches: 8. Per germline, CDR1 MNHEY and CDR2 SVGAGI.

The sample holds one count of this clone. This chain connects TRBV30 to TRBJ2-3, with 7 bases matching TRBD2. The CDR3 runs 14 residues. The germline V gene encodes CDR1 GTSNPN and CDR2 SVGIG (reference sequence). Trimming removed 5 bases from V and 5 bases from J; junction bases left unmatched: 10. The CDR3 region is CAWALLGGVDTQYF. DNA for the CDR3: TGTGCCTGGGCCCTGTTGGGGGGGGTAGATACGCAGTATTTT.

The CDR3 DNA follows: TGTGCCAGCAGCGTAGCGGAGGGGGCTTCCTACAATGAGCAGTTCTTC. Translation gives CASSVAEGASYNEQFF. The rearrangement joins TRBV9 to TRBJ2-1, with D possibly matching TRBD1 (7 bases). From germline, CDR1 is SGDLS and CDR2 YYNGEE. The germline V and J ends were trimmed by 0 bases and 1 base, with 11 bases remaining between them. This CDR3 is 16 amino acids long.

The chain has TRBV9 and TRBJ2-1; D call uncertain. This CDR3 is 12 amino acids long. The V end lost 3 bases, the J end lost 8 bases, and 9 bases lay between the germline ends. CDR1 is SGDLS, CDR2 YYNGEE, per germline. In DNA, the CDR3 is TGTGCCAGCAGCGGTGCGCAGTATGAGCAGTTCTTC. Translation: CASSGAQYEQFF.